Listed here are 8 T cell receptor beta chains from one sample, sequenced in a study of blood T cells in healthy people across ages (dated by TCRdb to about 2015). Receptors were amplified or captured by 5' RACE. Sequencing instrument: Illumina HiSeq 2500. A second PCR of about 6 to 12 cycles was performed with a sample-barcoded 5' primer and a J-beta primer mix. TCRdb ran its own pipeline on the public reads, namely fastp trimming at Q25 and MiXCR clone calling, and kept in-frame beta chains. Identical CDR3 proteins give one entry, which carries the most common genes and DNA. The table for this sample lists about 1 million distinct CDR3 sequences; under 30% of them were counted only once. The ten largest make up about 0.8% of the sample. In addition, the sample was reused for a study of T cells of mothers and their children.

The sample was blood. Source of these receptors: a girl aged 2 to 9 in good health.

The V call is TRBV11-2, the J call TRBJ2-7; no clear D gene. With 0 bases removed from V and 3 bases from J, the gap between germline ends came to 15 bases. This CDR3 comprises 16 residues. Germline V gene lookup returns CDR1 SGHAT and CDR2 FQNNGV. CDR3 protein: CASSLDLQLMVYEQYF. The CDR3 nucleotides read TGTGCCAGCAGCTTAGATTTGCAGCTAATGGTCTACGAGCAGTACTTC.

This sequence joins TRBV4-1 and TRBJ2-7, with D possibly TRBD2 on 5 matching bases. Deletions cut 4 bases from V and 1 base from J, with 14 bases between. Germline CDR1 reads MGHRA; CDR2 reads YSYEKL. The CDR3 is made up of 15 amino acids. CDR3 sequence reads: CASSRSQAASYEQYF. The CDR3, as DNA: TGCGCCAGCAGCCGTTCCCAAGCGGCGTCCTACGAGCAGTACTTC.

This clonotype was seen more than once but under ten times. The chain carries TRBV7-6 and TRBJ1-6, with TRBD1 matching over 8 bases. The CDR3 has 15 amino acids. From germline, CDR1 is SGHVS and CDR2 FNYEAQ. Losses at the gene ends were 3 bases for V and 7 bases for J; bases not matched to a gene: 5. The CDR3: CASSLGRQGNSPLHF. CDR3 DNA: TGTGCCAGCAGCTTGGGGAGACAGGGGAATTCACCCCTCCACTTT.

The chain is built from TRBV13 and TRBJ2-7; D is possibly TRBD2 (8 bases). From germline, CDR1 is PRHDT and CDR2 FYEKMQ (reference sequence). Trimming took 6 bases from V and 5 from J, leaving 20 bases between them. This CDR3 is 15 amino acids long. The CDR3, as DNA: TGTGCCAGCAGGCTCACCCGACAGGGACTAGACGAGCAGTACTTC. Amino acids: CASRLTRQGLDEQYF. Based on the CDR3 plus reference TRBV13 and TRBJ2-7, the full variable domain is AAGVIQSPRHLIKEKRETATLKCYPIPRHDTVYWYQQGPGQDPQFLISFYEKMQSDKGSIPDRFSAQQFSDYHSELNMSSLELGDSALYFCASRLTRQGLDEQYFGPGTRLTVT.

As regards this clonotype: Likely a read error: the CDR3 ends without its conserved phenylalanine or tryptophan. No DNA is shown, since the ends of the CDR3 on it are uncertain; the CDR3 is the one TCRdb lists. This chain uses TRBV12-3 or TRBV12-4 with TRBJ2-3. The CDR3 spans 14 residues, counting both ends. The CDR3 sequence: CASSVSVRRDTQYS.

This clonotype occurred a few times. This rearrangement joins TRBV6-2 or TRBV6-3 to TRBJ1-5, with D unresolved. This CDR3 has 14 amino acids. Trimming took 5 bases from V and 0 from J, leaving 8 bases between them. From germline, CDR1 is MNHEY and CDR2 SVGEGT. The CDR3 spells CASSQPISNQPQHF. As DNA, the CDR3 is TGTGCCAGCAGTCAGCCGATTAGCAATCAGCCCCAGCATTTT.

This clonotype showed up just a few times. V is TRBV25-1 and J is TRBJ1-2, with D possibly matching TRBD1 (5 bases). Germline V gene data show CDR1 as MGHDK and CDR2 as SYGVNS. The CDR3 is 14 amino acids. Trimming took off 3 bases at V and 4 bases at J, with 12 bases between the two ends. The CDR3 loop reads CASSEGTHLYGYTF. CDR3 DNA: TGTGCCAGCAGTGAGGGGACCCACCTCTATGGCTACACCTTC.

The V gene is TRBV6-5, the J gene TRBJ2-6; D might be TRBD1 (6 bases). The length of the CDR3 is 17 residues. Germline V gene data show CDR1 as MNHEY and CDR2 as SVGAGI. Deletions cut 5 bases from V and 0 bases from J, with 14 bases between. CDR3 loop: CASSTDRLYSGANVLTF. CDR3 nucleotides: TGTGCCAGCAGTACTGACAGGTTGTACTCTGGGGCCAACGTCCTGACTTTC.